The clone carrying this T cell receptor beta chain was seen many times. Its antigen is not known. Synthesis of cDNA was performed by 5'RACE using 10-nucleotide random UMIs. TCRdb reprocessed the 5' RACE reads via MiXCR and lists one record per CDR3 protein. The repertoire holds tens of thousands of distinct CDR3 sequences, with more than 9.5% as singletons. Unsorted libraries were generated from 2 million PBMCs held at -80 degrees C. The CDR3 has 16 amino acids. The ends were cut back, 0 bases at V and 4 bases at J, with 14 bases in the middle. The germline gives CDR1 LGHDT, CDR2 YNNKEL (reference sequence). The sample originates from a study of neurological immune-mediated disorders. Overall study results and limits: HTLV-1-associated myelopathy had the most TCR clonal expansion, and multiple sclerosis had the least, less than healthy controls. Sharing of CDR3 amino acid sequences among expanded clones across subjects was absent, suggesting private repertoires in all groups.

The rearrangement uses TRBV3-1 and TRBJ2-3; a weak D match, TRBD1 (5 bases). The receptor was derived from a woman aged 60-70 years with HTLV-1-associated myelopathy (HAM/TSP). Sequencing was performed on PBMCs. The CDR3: CASSQEIRGRADTQYF. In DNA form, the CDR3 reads TGTGCCAGCAGCCAAGAAATTAGGGGAAGGGCAGATACGCAGTATTTT.